This TCR beta chain comes out of a study of CD8+ T cells in alopecia areata. Noted treatment: oral pan-JAK inhibitor, 5-10 mg twice daily. CD4+ and CD8+ T cells were sorted from PBMCs stained for CD3, CD4 and CD8. Sequencing relied on a cDNA template that was reverse transcribed from extracted RNA. Sequenced by immunoSEQ multiplex PCR; TCRdb stores in-frame clones only, minus some. Of over 200,000 clones in the sample, about 64% were seen once. In this sample, this clone turned up a few times. Its antigen is unidentified. Study results and limitations: Uncertainty about whether baseline CD8+ expansion is linked to response remains, with one nonresponder. Between patients, shared TCR sequences were less clear than in mice. This was possibly due in part to HLA diversity in the patient population. There were many expanded lesional clones persisting in scalp and blood during tofacitinib.

Sequenced material: CD4+ T cells sorted from blood, taken at week 4, from a patient treated with tofacitinib. The TCR originated in a human donor with alopecia areata.

CDR3 residues: CASSFGGGLNNEQFF. The CDR3 DNA follows: TGTGCCAGCAGCTTTGGCGGGGGCCTTAACAATGAGCAGTTCTTC. The genes are TRBV11-3 and TRBJ2-1; possible D gene TRBD2, 7 bases. Germline V gene lookup returns CDR1 SGHNT and CDR2 YENEEA. V gave up 3 bases and J gave up 5 bases, with 14 bases separating them. This CDR3 spans 15 amino acids.